The 25 T cell receptor beta chains reported below all come from one sample, sequenced in a study of radiotherapy plus CTLA-4 blockade in lung cancer. Some clones are missing from TCRdb's copy, which holds only in-frame ones; the method was immunoSEQ multiplex PCR. The profile shows roughly 77,000 clones, just under 75% of them singletons. The specimen was peripheral blood, collected from a patient treated with radiotherapy plus ipilimumab. Receptors originate from a human donor with non-small cell lung cancer whose response to radiotherapy plus ipilimumab could not be evaluated.

Only a few counts were recorded for this clone. This chain joins TRBV5-8 and TRBJ2-1; unclear D gene. The V end lost 1 base, the J end lost 10 bases, and 6 bases lay between the germline ends. From germline, CDR1 is SGHTS and CDR2 YDEGEE. There are 11 residues in the CDR3. The chain's CDR3 is CASSLLYEQFF. The CDR3 coding sequence is TGTGCCAGCAGCTTGCTCTACGAGCAGTTCTTC.

This sequence joins TRBV11-2 and TRBJ2-1; D is perhaps TRBD2 (5 bases). Trimming left V 5 bases short and J 3 bases short, with 17 bases between. Germline CDR1 is SGHAT and CDR2 is FQNNGV. This CDR3 spans 16 amino acids. The CDR3 bases are TGTGCCAGCAGCCCTTCTGAACCGGGATACTACAATGAGCAGTTCTTC. Its protein product is CASSPSEPGYYNEQFF.

The chain carries TRBV7-2 and TRBJ2-1; TRBD2 matches at 12 bases. The V segment lost 8 bases and the J segment 5 bases; nucleotides outside the gene matches: 10. The CDR3 consists of 16 residues. Germline loops: CDR1 SGHTA, CDR2 FQGNSA. For the CDR3, the DNA is TGTGCCAGCTCCCGTCGGACTAGCGGGGATGACAATGAGCAGTTCTTC. It encodes CASSRRTSGDDNEQFF.

Here the CDR3 reads CAWSVGQVYGYTF. The CDR3 DNA sequence: TGTGCCTGGAGTGTAGGACAGGTCTATGGCTACACCTTC. The chain couples TRBV30 to TRBJ1-2, with 7 nucleotides matching TRBD1. CDR3 length: 13 residues. From germline, CDR1 is GTSNPN and CDR2 SVGIG (reference sequence). The ends lost 0 bases at V and 4 bases at J; junction bases unmatched: 2.

This chain joins TRBV23-1 and TRBJ1-1; D may be TRBD1 (6 bases). TRBV23-1 is labeled an ORF, and its function is uncertain. Trimming stripped 3 bases from V and 8 bases from J, with 10 bases between. The CDR3 runs 12 residues. CDR3 region: CASSQGATEAFF. Here the CDR3 DNA reads TGCGCCAGCAGTCAGGGGGCAACAGAAGCTTTCTTT.

V usage is TRBV19 and J usage is TRBJ1-2; D ambiguous. Looked up from germline, CDR1 is LNHDA and CDR2 is SQIVND (reference sequence). The CDR3 is made up of 13 amino acids. Trimming removed 1 base from V and 4 bases from J, with 7 bases in between. CDR3 sequence reads: CASSIAAVYGYTF. The CDR3 DNA reads as TGTGCCAGTAGTATAGCGGCGGTCTATGGCTACACCTTC.

V is TRBV19 and J is TRBJ2-3, with 8 bases lining up with TRBD1. Germline V lookup: CDR1 LNHDA, CDR2 SQIVND (reference sequence). Trimming removed 3 bases from V and 6 bases from J; junction bases left unmatched: 5. The CDR3 spans 14 residues. CDR3 nucleotides: TGTGCCAGTAGTATCAACCGGGACAGGGATACGCAGTATTTT. It is translated as CASSINRDRDTQYF.

The chain joins TRBV7-9 to TRBJ1-5; 10 nucleotides agree with TRBD1. This CDR3 comprises 17 residues. CDR1 and CDR2 (germline): SEHNR, FQNEAQ (reference sequence). J gave up 4 bases and V 1 base, and 7 bases lay outside the gene matches. CDR3 nucleotides: TGTGCCAGCAGCTTAGGGGGGGGACAGGGGCATAATCAGCCCCAGCATTTT. It codes for CASSLGGGQGHNQPQHF.

The sample holds one count of this clone. The chain carries TRBV2 and TRBJ2-2; TRBD2 matches at 7 bases. The germline gives CDR1 SNHLY, CDR2 FYNNEI. The V segment lost 6 bases and the J segment 5 bases; nucleotides outside the gene matches: 3. This CDR3 has 13 residues. The CDR3 sequence is CASRAGVTGELFF. The CDR3 DNA is TGTGCCAGCAGGGCGGGGGTTACCGGGGAGCTGTTTTTT.

This clone was recorded only once. The chain couples TRBV13 to TRBJ2-5, with D possibly matching TRBD1 (5 bases). The CDR3 extends over 16 amino acids. The V end was cut by 5 bases, the J end by 1 base, with 17 bases between. Germline assignment: CDR1 PRHDT and CDR2 FYEKMQ (reference sequence). The CDR3: CASSPGLGAAQETQYF. DNA for the CDR3: TGTGCCAGCAGCCCCGGGCTTGGGGCAGCCCAAGAGACCCAGTACTTC.

This clone was found once. The rearrangement uses TRBV9 and TRBJ2-2, with D hard to call. Germline assignment: CDR1 SGDLS and CDR2 YYNGEE. The V and J ends lost 6 bases and 6 bases respectively, with 9 bases between them. The CDR3 length is 12 residues. CDR3 loop: CASISLAGELFF. CDR3 in DNA: TGTGCCAGCATTAGCTTGGCCGGGGAGCTGTTTTTT.

V usage is TRBV11-2 and J usage is TRBJ1-1; 9 nucleotides agree with TRBD1. V lost 3 bases, J lost 5 bases, and 4 bases stayed unmatched. This CDR3 region has 14 residues. Per the germline V gene, CDR1 is SGHAT and CDR2 is FQNNGV. In DNA, the CDR3 is TGTGCCAGCAGCTTGGGACAGGGTGGGACTGAAGCTTTCTTT. Translating gives CASSLGQGGTEAFF.

This clone came up once. This chain joins TRBV19 and TRBJ2-2; the D is unclear. The CDR3 sequence is 13 residues long. The V end lost 9 bases, the J end lost 0 bases, and 8 bases lay between the germline ends. The germline V gene has CDR1 LNHDA and CDR2 SQIVND (reference sequence). CDR3 sequence reads: CASDKSNTGELFF. The CDR3 region has the DNA TGTGCCAGCGACAAGTCGAACACCGGGGAGCTGTTTTTT.

The chain links TRBV11-3 to TRBJ2-3; 14 bases map to TRBD2. V trimming: 4 bases; J trimming: 6 bases; junction bases outside the gene matches: 6. Per germline, CDR1 SGHNT and CDR2 YENEEA. CDR3 size: 16 residues. The CDR3 loop is CASSSGTSGSSDTQYF. The DNA of the CDR3 is TGTGCCAGCAGCTCCGGGACTAGCGGGAGTTCCGATACGCAGTATTTT.

The genes are TRBV9 and TRBJ2-3, with 10 bases fitting TRBD1. The V gene end was trimmed by 4 bases and the J gene end by 7 bases; junction bases not matched to a gene: 9. The CDR3 loop spans 15 amino acids. Germline loops: CDR1 SGDLS, CDR2 YYNGEE. This chain's CDR3 is CASSFGTGDGYTQYF. The CDR3 DNA follows: TGTGCCAGCAGCTTCGGGACAGGGGATGGGTATACGCAGTATTTT. The entire variable domain, with the rest obtained from reference TRBV9 and TRBJ2-3, is as follows: DSGVTQTPKHLITATGQRVTLRCSPRSGDLSVYWYQQSLDQGLQFLIQYYNGEERAKGNILERFSAQQFPDLHSELNLSSLELGDSALYFCASSFGTGDGYTQYFGPGTRLTVL.

Only one count was recorded for this clone. The chain joins TRBV28 to TRBJ1-2; TRBD1 might be the D (6 bases). CDR1 MDHEN and CDR2 SYDVKM come from the germline V gene. V lost 7 bases to trimming and J lost 0 bases, with 12 bases between them. The CDR3 runs to 14 residues. CDR3 in amino acids: CASTQGGANYGYTF. The CDR3 nucleotides read TGTGCCAGCACCCAAGGGGGGGCTAACTATGGCTACACCTTC.

The chain links TRBV12-5 to TRBJ2-7; TRBD2 matches at 8 bases. V lost 3 bases, J lost 4 bases, and 5 bases stayed unmatched. This CDR3 spans 14 amino acids. CDR1 is LGHNT, CDR2 FRNRAP, per germline. CDR3 bases: TGTGCTAGTGGTTTTGGCGGGAGGTCGTACGAGCAGTACTTC. Its protein product is CASGFGGRSYEQYF. Filled out from reference TRBV12-5 and TRBJ2-7, the complete variable domain reads DARVTQTPRHKVTEMGQEVTMRCQPILGHNTVFWYRQTMMQGLELLAYFRNRAPLDDSGMPKDRFSAEMPDATLATLKIQPSEPRDSAVYFCASGFGGRSYEQYFGPGTRLTVT.

V and J are TRBV4-1 and TRBJ1-5, with no clear D. With 1 base removed from V and 3 bases from J, the gap between germline ends came to 4 bases. This CDR3 region has 13 residues. CDR1 and CDR2 (germline): MGHRA, YSYEKL. The CDR3 DNA follows: TGCGCCAGCAGCCAAGGGCCCAATCAGCCCCAGCATTTT. The encoded protein is CASSQGPNQPQHF.

This chain links TRBV2 with TRBJ2-2, with 8 bases lining up with TRBD1. The CDR3 spans 15 residues. V lost 10 bases to trimming and J lost 1 base; unmatched junction nucleotides: 8. Germline CDR1 and CDR2: SNHLY and FYNNEI. CDR3 nucleotide sequence: TGTGCCACCCAATGGGGGACAGGGAACACCGGGGAGCTGTTTTTT. Protein sequence: CATQWGTGNTGELFF.

In this sample, this clone turned up a few times. V gene TRBV7-9 combines with J gene TRBJ1-2; possible D gene TRBD1, 6 bases. This CDR3 has 14 residues. Germline CDR1 and CDR2: SEHNR and FQNEAQ (reference sequence). With 3 bases removed from V and 5 bases from J, the gap between germline ends came to 13 bases. In nucleotides, the CDR3 is TGTGCCAGCAGCTTTCCAGGGGCAGGGTATGGCTACACCTTC. This translates into CASSFPGAGYGYTF.

The V call is TRBV5-1, the J call TRBJ1-1; D not resolved. Deletions cut 2 bases from V and 0 bases from J, with 5 bases between. Germline V gives CDR1 SGHRS, CDR2 YFSETQ. This CDR3 is built from 13 residues. The CDR3 reads CASSFSVNTEAFF. DNA of the CDR3: TGCGCCAGCAGCTTTTCGGTGAACACTGAAGCTTTCTTT.

A single count supports this clone. The genes are TRBV18 and TRBJ2-7; possible D gene TRBD2, 5 bases. V lost 3 bases and J 5 bases, leaving 17 bases between the germline ends. Germline V gene sequence: CDR1 KGHSH, CDR2 LQKENI. This CDR3 has 15 amino acids. CDR3 coding DNA: TGTGCCAGCTCACCCGGCGGGTCCCAGAGGAACGAGCAGTACTTC. As protein: CASSPGGSQRNEQYF.

This chain joins TRBV5-6 and TRBJ2-7, with TRBD1 as a possible D gene (5 bases). CDR1 and CDR2 (germline): SGHDT, YYEEEE. Trimming cost V 0 bases and J 6 bases, with 10 bases left between them. The CDR3 extends over 13 amino acids. In DNA form, the CDR3 reads TGTGCCAGCAGCTTGGGGGCAGGGTTCGAGCAGTACTTC. It specifies CASSLGAGFEQYF.

This sequence joins TRBV5-1 and TRBJ2-3; 10 nucleotides match TRBD2. V was pared by 4 bases and J by 0 bases, with 8 bases of the junction left unmatched. Germline values: CDR1 SGHRS, CDR2 YFSETQ. The CDR3 covers 17 residues. The CDR3 region is CASSRKKTSGSTDTQYF. For the CDR3, the DNA is TGCGCCAGCAGCCGGAAGAAGACTAGCGGGAGCACAGATACGCAGTATTTT.

This chain links TRBV29-1 with TRBJ2-3; 12 positions match TRBD2. The junction had 4 bases not matched to a gene; V was cut back by 5 bases and J by 4 bases. CDR1 is SQVTM, CDR2 ANQGSEA, per germline. The CDR3 contains 14 residues. The CDR3 reads CSVKLAGGADTQYF. CDR3 in DNA: TGCAGCGTTAAGCTAGCGGGAGGGGCAGATACGCAGTATTTT.